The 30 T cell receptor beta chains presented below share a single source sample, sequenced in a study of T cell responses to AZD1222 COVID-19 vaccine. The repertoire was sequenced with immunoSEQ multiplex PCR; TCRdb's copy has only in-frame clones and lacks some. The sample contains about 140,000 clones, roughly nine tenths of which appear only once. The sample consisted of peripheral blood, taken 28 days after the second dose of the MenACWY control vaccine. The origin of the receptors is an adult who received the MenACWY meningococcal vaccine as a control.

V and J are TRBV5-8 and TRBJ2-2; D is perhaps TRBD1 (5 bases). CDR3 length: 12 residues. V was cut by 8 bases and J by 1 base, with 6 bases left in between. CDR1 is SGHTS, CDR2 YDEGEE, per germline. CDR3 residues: CARRGNTGELFF. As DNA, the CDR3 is TGTGCCAGAAGGGGGAACACCGGGGAGCTGTTTTTT. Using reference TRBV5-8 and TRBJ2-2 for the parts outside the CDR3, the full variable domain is EAGVTQSPTHLIKTRGQQATLRCSPISGHTSVYWYQQALGLGLQFLLWYDEGEERNRGNFPPRFSGRQFPNYSSELNVNALELEDSALYLCARRGNTGELFFGEGSRLTVL.

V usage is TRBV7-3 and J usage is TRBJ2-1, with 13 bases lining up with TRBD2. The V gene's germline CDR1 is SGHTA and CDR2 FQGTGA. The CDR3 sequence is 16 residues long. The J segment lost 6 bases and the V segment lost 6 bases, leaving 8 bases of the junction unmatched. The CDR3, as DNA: TGTGCCAGCAGTTTGTCAGGACTAGCGGGGGTCAATGAGCAGTTCTTC. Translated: CASSLSGLAGVNEQFF.

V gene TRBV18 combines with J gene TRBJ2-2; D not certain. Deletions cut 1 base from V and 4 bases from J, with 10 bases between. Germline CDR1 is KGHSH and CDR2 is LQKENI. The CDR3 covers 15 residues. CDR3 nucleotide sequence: TGTGCCAGCTCACCACGCCGCCCCCCCACCGGGGAGCTGTTTTTT. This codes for CASSPRRPPTGELFF.

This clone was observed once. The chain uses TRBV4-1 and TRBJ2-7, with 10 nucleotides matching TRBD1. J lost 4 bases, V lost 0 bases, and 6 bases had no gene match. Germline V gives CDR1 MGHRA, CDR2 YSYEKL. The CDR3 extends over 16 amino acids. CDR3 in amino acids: CASSQEEGTGAYEQYF. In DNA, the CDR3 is TGCGCCAGCAGCCAAGAGGAGGGGACAGGGGCGTACGAGCAGTACTTC.

CDR3 in amino acids: CASSQAGEGYEQYF. CDR3 in DNA: TGTGCCAGCAGCCAAGCGGGAGAGGGATACGAGCAGTACTTC. V usage is TRBV3-1 (or the pseudogene TRBV3-2) and J usage is TRBJ2-7; a weak D match, TRBD2 (6 bases). Germline CDR1 is LGHDT and CDR2 is YNNKEL (reference sequence). V dropped 1 base and J dropped 4 bases, with 11 bases sitting between them. This CDR3 is built from 14 residues.

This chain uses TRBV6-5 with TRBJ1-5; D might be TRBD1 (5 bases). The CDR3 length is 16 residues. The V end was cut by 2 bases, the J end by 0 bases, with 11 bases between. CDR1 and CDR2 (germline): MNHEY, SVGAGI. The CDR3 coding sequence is TGTGCCAGCAGTTACGGGGACGGACATAGCAATCAGCCCCAGCATTTT. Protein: CASSYGDGHSNQPQHF.

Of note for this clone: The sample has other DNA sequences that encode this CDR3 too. The DNA for the CDR3 is TGTGCCAGCAGCTTGGACTCTGGGGCCAACGTCCTGACTTTC. Amino acid sequence: CASSLDSGANVLTF. The genes are TRBV7-2 and TRBJ2-6; no firm D call. The CDR3 has 14 amino acids. Germline V gene data show CDR1 as SGHTA and CDR2 as FQGNSA. V lost 3 bases, J lost 0 bases, and 3 bases lay in between.

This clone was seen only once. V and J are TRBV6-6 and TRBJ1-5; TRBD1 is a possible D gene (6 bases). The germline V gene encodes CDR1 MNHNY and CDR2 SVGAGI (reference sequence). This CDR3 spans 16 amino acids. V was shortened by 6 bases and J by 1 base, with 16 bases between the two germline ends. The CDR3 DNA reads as TGTGCCAGCAGGTCCATTTGGGACACAAGCAATCAGCCCCAGCATTTT. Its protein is CASRSIWDTSNQPQHF.

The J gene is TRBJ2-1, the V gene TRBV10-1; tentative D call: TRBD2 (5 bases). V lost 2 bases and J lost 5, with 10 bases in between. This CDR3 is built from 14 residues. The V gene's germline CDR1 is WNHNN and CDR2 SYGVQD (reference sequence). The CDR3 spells CASSEGIANNEQFF. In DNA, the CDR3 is TGCGCCAGCAGTGAGGGAATAGCGAACAATGAGCAGTTCTTC.

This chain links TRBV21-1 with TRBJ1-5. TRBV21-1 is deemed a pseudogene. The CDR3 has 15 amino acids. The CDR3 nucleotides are TGTGCCAGCAGCAAAGATGGGAAATCAATCAGCCTCCAGCATTTT. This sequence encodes CASSKDGKSISLQHF.

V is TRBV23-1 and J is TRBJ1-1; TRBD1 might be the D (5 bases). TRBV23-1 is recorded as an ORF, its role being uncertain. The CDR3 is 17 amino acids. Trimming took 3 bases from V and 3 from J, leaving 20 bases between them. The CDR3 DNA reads TGCGCCAGCAGTCAGTCCCTGGAGGGGAAGGTTTACACTGAAGCTTTCTTT. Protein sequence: CASSQSLEGKVYTEAFF.

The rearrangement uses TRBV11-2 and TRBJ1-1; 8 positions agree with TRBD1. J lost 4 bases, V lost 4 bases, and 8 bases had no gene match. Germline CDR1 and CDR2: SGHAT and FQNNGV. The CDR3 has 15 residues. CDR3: CASSYGQGLGTEAFF. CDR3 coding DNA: TGTGCCAGCAGCTACGGACAGGGTTTGGGCACTGAAGCTTTCTTT.

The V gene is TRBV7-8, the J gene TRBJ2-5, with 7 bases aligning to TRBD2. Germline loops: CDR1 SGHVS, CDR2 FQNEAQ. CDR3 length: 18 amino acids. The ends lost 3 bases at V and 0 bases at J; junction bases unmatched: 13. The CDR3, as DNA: TGTGCCAGCAGCTTTGGAGTTCTGCGGGGGAGATACCAAGAGACCCAGTACTTC. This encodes CASSFGVLRGRYQETQYF.

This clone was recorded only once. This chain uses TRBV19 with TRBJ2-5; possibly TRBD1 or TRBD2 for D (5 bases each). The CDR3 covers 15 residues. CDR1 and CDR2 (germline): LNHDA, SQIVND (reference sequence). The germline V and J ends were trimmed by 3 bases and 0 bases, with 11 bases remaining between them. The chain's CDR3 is CASSIGAPNQETQYF. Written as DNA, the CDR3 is TGTGCCAGTAGTATCGGGGCCCCGAACCAAGAGACCCAGTACTTC.

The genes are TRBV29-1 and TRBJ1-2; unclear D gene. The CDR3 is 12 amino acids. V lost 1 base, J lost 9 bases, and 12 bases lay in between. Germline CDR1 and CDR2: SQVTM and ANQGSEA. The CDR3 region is CSVEGYRGSYTF. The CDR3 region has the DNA TGCAGCGTTGAAGGCTATCGAGGGAGCTACACCTTC.

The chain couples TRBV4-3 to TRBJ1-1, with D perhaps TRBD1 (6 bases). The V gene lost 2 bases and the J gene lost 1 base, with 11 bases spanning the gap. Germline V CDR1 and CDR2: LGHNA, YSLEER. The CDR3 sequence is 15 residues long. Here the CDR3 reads CASSQTGTPNTEAFF. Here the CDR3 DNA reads TGCGCCAGCAGCCAAACCGGGACACCGAACACTGAAGCTTTCTTT.

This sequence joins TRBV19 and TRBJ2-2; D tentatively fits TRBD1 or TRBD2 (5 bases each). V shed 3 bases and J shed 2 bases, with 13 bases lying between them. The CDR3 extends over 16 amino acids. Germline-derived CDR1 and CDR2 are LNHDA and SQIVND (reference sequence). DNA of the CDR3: TGTGCCAGTAGTATTTTGGCAGGGAGTAACACCGGGGAGCTGTTTTTT. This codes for CASSILAGSNTGELFF.

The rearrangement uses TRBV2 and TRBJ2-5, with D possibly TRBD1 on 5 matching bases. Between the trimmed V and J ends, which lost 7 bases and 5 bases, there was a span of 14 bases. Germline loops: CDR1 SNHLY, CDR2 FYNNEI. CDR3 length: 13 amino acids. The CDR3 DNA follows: TGTGCCAGCAAGGTGACAGCATGGGAGACCCAGTACTTC. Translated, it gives CASKVTAWETQYF.

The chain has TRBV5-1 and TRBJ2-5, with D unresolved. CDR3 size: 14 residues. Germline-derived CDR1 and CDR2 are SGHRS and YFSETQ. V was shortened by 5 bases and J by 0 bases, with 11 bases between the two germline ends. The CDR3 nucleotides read TGCGCCAGCAGTCTTACAGCAGACCAAGAGACCCAGTACTTC. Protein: CASSLTADQETQYF.

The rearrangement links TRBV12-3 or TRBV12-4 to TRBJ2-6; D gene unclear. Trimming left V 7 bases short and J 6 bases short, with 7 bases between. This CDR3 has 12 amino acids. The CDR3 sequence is CASTLMANVLTF. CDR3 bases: TGTGCCAGCACCCTCATGGCCAACGTCCTGACTTTC.

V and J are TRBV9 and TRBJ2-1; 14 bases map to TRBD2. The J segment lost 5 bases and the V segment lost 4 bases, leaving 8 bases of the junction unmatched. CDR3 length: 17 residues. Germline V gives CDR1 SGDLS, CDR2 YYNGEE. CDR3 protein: CASSLGLAGVGDNEQFF. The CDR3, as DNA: TGTGCCAGCAGCTTGGGACTAGCGGGAGTCGGGGACAATGAGCAGTTCTTC.

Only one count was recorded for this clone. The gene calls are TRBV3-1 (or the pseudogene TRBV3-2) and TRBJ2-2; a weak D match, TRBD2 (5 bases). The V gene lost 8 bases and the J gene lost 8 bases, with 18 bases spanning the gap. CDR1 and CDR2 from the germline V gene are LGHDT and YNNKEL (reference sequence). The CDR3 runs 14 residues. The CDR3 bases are TGTGCCAGCCGAGGGATTGGGGTGGCGGGGGAGCTGTTTTTT. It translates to CASRGIGVAGELFF.

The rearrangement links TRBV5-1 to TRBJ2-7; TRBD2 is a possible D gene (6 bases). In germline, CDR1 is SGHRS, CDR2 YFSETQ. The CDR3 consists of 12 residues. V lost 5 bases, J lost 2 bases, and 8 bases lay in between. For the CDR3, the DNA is TGCGCCAGCAGTACGGGGGCCTACGAGCAGTACTTC. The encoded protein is CASSTGAYEQYF.

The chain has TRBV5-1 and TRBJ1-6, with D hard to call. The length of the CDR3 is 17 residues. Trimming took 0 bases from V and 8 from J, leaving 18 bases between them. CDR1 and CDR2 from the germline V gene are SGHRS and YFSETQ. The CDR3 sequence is CASSLVLSQTDHSPLHF. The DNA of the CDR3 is TGCGCCAGCAGCTTGGTCTTGTCCCAGACGGATCATTCACCCCTCCACTTT.

The CDR3 is CSVVSVRRKETQYF. In DNA, the CDR3 is TGCAGCGTTGTAAGCGTACGGCGGAAAGAGACCCAGTACTTC. The genes are TRBV29-1 and TRBJ2-5, with unresolved D. The CDR3 extends over 14 amino acids. Per the germline V gene, CDR1 is SQVTM and CDR2 is ANQGSEA. Trimming took off 4 bases at V and 3 bases at J, with 15 bases between the two ends.

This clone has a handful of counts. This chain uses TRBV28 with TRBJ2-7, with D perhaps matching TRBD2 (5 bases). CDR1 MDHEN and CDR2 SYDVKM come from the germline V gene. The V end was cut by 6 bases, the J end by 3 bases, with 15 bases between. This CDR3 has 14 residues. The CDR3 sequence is CASSPDYQDYEQYF. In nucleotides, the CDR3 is TGTGCCAGCAGCCCCGACTACCAGGACTACGAGCAGTACTTC.

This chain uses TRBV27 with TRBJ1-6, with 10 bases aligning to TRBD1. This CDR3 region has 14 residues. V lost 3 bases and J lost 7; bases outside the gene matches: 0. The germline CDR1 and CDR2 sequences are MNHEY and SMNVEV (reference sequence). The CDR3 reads CASSLDRGNSPLHF. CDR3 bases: TGTGCCAGCAGTTTGGACAGGGGGAATTCACCCCTCCACTTT.

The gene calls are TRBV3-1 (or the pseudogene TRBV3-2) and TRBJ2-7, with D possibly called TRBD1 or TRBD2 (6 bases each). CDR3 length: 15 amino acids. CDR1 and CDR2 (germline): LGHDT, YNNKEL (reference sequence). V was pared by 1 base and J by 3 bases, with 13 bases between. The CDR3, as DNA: TGTGCCAGCAGCCAAGGCAGCGGAGGGGGCTACGAGCAGTACTTC. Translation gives CASSQGSGGGYEQYF.

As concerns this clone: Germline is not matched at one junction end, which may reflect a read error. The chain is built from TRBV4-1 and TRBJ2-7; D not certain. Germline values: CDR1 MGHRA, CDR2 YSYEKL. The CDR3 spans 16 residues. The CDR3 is CASSKDGPGSLGEQYF. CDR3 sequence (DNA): TGCGCCAGCAGCAAAGACGGGCCAGGTTCGCTAGGAGAGCAGTACTTC.

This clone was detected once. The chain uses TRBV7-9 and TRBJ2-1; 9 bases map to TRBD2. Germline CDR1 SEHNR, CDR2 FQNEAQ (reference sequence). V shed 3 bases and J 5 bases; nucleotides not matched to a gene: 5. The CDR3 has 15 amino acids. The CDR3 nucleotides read TGTGCCAGCAGCTTCCTAGCGGGGAAAAACAATGAGCAGTTCTTC. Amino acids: CASSFLAGKNNEQFF.